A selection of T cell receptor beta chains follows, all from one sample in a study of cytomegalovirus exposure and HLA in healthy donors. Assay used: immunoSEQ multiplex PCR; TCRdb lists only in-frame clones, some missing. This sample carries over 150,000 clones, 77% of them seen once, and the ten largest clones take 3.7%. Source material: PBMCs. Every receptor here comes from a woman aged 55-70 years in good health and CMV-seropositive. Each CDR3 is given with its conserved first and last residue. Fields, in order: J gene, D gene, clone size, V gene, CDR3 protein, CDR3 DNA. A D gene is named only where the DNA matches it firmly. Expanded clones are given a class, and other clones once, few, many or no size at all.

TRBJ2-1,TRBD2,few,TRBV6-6,CASTLTSGSHNEQFF,TGTGCCAGCACTCTAACTAGCGGGAGTCACAATGAGCAGTTCTTC
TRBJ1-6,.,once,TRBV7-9,CASSFGNSPLHF,TGTGCCAGCAGCTTCGGTAATTCACCCCTCCACTTT
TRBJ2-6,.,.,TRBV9,CASSPRGGVGANVLTF,TGTGCCAGCAGCCCCCGAGGGGGGGTCGGGGCCAACGTCCTGACTTTC
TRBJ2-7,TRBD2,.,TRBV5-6,CASKREGDEQYF,TGTGCCAGCAAACGGGAGGGCGACGAGCAGTACTTC
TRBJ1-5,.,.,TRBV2,CASRAYRASNQPQHF,TGTGCCAGCCGGGCTTACAGGGCTAGCAATCAGCCCCAGCATTTT
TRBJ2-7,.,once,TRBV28,CASWDLSSYEQYF,TGTGCCAGCTGGGACTTAAGCTCCTACGAGCAGTACTTC
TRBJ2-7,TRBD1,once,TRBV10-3,CATAEDRLREQYF,TGTGCCACAGCTGAGGACAGGTTGCGAGAGCAGTACTTC
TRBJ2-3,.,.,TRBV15,CATSPIQDTQYF,TGTGCCACCAGCCCAATACAGGATACGCAGTATTTT
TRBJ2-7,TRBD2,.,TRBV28,CASTGLAGYEQYF,TGTGCCAGCACGGGACTAGCGGGTTACGAGCAGTACTTC
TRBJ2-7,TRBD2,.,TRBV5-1,CASSPGLAGGQYF,TGCGCCAGCAGCCCGGGACTAGCGGGGGGGCAGTACTTC
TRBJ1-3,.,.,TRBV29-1,CSVALFGGNTIYF,TGCAGCGTGGCATTGTTTGGCGGAAACACCATATATTTT
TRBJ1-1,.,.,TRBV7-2,CASSLVGGMNTEAFF,TGTGCCAGCAGCTTAGTCGGGGGGATGAACACTGAAGCTTTCTTT
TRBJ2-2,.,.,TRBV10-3,CASQGNTGELFF,TGTGCCAGCCAGGGAAACACCGGGGAGCTGTTTTTT
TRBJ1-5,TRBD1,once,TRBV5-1,CASSLTGGVSSNQPQHF,TGCGCCAGCAGCTTGACAGGGGGCGTCTCGAGCAATCAGCCCCAGCATTTT
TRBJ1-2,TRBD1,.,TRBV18,CASSPGQGADYGYTF,TGTGCCAGCTCACCAGGACAGGGGGCGGACTATGGCTACACCTTC
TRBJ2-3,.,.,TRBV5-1,CASSLVFLDTDTQYF,TGCGCCAGCAGCTTGGTTTTCCTAGACACAGATACGCAGTATTTT
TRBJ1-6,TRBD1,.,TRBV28,CASQGAQGENSPLHF,TGTGCCAGCCAGGGGGCGCAAGGGGAAAATTCACCCCTCCACTTT
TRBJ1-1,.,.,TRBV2,CASSGKGGNTEAFF,TGTGCCAGCAGTGGGAAAGGGGGAAACACTGAAGCTTTCTTT
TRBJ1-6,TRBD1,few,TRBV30,CAWSVGRGRLNSPLHF,TGTGCCTGGAGTGTAGGCAGGGGGCGGTTAAATTCACCCCTCCACTTT
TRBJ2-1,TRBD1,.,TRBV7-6,CASSPRQGRNNEQFF,TGTGCCAGCAGCCCACGACAGGGGAGGAACAATGAGCAGTTCTTC
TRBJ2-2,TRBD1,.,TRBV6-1,CASSLDRVAGELFF,TGTGCCAGCAGCCTTGACAGGGTGGCCGGGGAGCTGTTTTTT
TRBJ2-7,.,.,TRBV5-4,CASSSTYAYEQYF,TGTGCCAGCAGCTCAACCTACGCCTACGAGCAGTACTTC
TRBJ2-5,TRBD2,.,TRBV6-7,CASSFPSGRADDAPQETQYF,TGTGCCAGCAGTTTTCCGAGCGGGAGGGCCGATGATGCCCCCCAAGAGACCCAGTACTTC
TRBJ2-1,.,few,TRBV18,CASSREVTGDNNEQFF,TGTGCCAGCTCGCGCGAAGTGACAGGCGATAACAATGAGCAGTTCTTC
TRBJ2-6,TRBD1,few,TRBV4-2,CASSQEDRGANVLTF,TGTGCCAGCAGCCAAGAGGACAGGGGGGCCAACGTCCTGACTTTC
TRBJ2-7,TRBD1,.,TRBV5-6,CASSSQGQGIYEQYF,TGTGCCAGCAGCAGTCAGGGACAGGGTATCTACGAGCAGTACTTC
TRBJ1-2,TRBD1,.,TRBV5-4,CASSPGQGRYGYTF,TGTGCCAGCAGCCCGGGACAGGGACGGTATGGCTACACCTTC
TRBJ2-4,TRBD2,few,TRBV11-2,CASSPRLATNIQYF,TGTGCCAGCAGCCCGAGACTAGCTACAAACATTCAGTACTTC
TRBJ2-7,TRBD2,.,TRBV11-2,CASSLELAAPAGEQYF,TGTGCCAGCAGCTTAGAACTAGCGGCCCCCGCGGGAGAGCAGTACTTC
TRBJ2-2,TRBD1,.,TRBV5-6,CASSRTGRSGELFF,TGTGCCAGCAGCCGGACAGGGCGCTCCGGGGAGCTGTTTTTT
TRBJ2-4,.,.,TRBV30,CAWSPYGLAKNSQYF,TGTGCCTGGAGTCCGTACGGGCTAGCCAAAAACAGTCAGTACTTC
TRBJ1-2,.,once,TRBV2,CASSDLGGGYTF,TGTGCCAGCAGCGACCTTGGCGGCGGCTACACCTTC
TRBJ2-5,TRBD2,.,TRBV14,CASSPTAGRTETQYF,TGTGCCAGCAGCCCCACAGCGGGGAGGACGGAGACCCAGTACTTC
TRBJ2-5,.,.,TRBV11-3,CASSLSKVGGRQETQYF,TGTGCCAGCAGCTTAAGCAAGGTCGGGGGGCGACAGGAGACCCAGTACTTC
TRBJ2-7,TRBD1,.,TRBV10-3,CAIRRQGIDEQYF,TGTGCCATCAGAAGACAGGGTATCGACGAGCAGTACTTC
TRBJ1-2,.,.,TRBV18,CASSPPGLFYGYTF,TGTGCCAGCTCACCCCCTGGACTGTTCTATGGCTACACCTTC
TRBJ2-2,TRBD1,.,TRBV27,CASSPYGTGDTGELFF,TGTGCCAGCAGTCCATACGGGACAGGGGACACCGGGGAGCTGTTTTTT
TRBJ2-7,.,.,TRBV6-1,CASRYSLSSSYEQYF,TGTGCCAGCAGGTACAGCCTTTCGAGCTCCTACGAGCAGTACTTC
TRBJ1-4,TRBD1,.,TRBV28,CASSPRDRGNEKLFF,TGTGCCAGCAGTCCGCGGGACAGGGGGAATGAAAAACTGTTTTTT
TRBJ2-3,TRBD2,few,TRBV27,CASSPWKRERTDTQYF,TGTGCCAGCAGTCCATGGAAGCGGGAGCGAACAGATACGCAGTATTTT
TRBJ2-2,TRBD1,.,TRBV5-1,CASSPTGANTGELFF,TGCGCCAGCAGCCCGACAGGGGCGAACACCGGGGAGCTGTTTTTT
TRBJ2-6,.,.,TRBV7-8,CASSLTTGWSGANVLTF,TGTGCCAGCAGCTTGACGACAGGCTGGTCTGGGGCCAACGTCCTGACTTTC
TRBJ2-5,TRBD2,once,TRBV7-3,CASSLASGSGAGGTQYF,TGTGCCAGCAGCTTAGCTAGCGGGAGTGGGGCGGGAGGGACCCAGTACTTC
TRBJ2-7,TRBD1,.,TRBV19,CASSIAGIGTAYEQYF,TGTGCCAGTAGTATAGCCGGTATCGGGACAGCCTACGAGCAGTACTTC
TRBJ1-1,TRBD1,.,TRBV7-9,CASSLGDRGDTEAFF,TGTGCCAGCAGCTTAGGGGACAGGGGTGACACTGAAGCTTTCTTT
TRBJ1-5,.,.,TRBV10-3,CAISDRAGVEDQPQHF,TGTGCCATCAGTGACCGGGCAGGGGTGGAGGATCAGCCCCAGCATTTT
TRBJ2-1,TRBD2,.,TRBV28,CASSGSGSFNNEQFF,TGTGCCAGCAGTGGGAGCGGGAGCTTCAACAATGAGCAGTTCTTC
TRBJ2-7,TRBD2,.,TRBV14,CASSQDLGGLAGIASYEQYF,TGTGCCAGCAGCCAAGATTTAGGGGGACTAGCGGGAATAGCCTCCTACGAGCAGTACTTC
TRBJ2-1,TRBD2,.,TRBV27,CASSDEAGPYNEQFF,TGTGCCAGCAGCGACGAAGCGGGACCGTACAATGAGCAGTTCTTC
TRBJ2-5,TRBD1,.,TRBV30,CAWSVQGKTQYF,TGTGCCTGGAGTGTACAGGGGAAGACCCAGTACTTC
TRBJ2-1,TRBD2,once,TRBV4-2,CASSQSAGTSGGAEQFF,TGTGCCAGCAGCCAATCCGCCGGGACTAGCGGGGGGGCTGAGCAGTTCTTC
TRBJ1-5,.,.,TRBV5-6,CASSFGGGKAQHF,TGTGCCAGCAGCTTTGGGGGGGGGAAAGCCCAGCATTTT
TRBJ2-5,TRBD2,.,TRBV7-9,CAVSSGPETQYF,TGTGCCGTCTCTAGCGGCCCAGAGACCCAGTACTTC
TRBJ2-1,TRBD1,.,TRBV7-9,CASSLRDRGDEQFF,TGTGCCAGCAGCTTAAGAGACAGGGGGGATGAGCAGTTCTTC
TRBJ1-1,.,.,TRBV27,CASSFHSGGMNTEAFF,TGTGCCAGCAGTTTCCATTCGGGAGGTATGAACACTGAAGCTTTCTTT